This T cell receptor (beta chain) stems from a study of patients and donors after allogeneic stem cell transplantation (dated by TCRdb to about 2020). There are a few counts of this clonotype. Its binding antigen is unknown. Per-base quality was not reported, and no clone a single base away is much larger than it. Clipping removes 3 bases from V and 15 bases from J, with 13 as the unmatched junction base count. There are 15 amino acids in the CDR3, from cysteine to phenylalanine inclusive. Just CDR3 DNA is preserved here, 45 bases in frame from base 1. CDR1 LGHNA and CDR2 YNFKEQ were looked up in the germline V gene. The library was obtained by RT-PCR. The run used a NextSeq 550. The public reads were reprocessed in TCRdb via fastp at Q25 and MiXCR, keeping in-frame beta chains. When rows share a CDR3 protein, they turn into one entry using the most common DNA and genes. Recorded for this sample are 400,000 to 500,000 distinct CDR3 sequences; 16% of them occurred a single time. The ten largest make up less than 9.5% of the sample.

Sequencing input: blood, either unsorted or a sorted T cell fraction (not recorded which). The receptor was isolated from a human donor who was either an allogeneic HSCT recipient or a stem cell or donor lymphocyte infusion donor (not recorded which). It is not recorded whose cells these are; they may come from a transplant donor. This chain is built from TRBV4-2 and TRBJ2-1; 11 of the junction bases match TRBD2. The sequence in DNA is TGTGCCAGCAGCCATGGTGGTAGCGGGAGGGCCGAGGTGTTCTTC. Its product reads: CASSHGGSGRAEVFF.